The sequence of this T cell receptor (beta chain) was determined in a study of T cells after yellow fever vaccination. TCRdb reprocessed the 5' RACE reads via MiXCR and lists one record per CDR3 protein. Counted here are about 310,000 distinct CDR3 sequences, less than 4.5% occurring once; the ten biggest clones make up roughly a quarter. This clonotype has at least ten counts. Germline CDR1 reads ENHRY; CDR2 reads SYGVKD. The CDR3 totals 15 residues. Trimming took off 6 bases at V and 4 bases at J, with 16 bases between the two ends. The chain recombines TRBV10-3 with TRBJ1-5; D perhaps matches TRBD1 (6 bases). Sequences were derived from PBMCs, sampled on the day of the yellow fever booster vaccination. The TCR originated in a man aged 18 to 29 who received the YFV17D yellow fever vaccine. This CDR3 is CAISRQATLNQPQHF. DNA for the CDR3: TGTGCCATCAGCCGACAGGCGACACTTAATCAGCCCCAGCATTTT.